This TCR beta chain emerged from a study of blood T cell repertoires in COVID-19. Study background: T cells, B-cell-depleted T cells, or PBMCs supplied cDNA or gDNA.

The CDR3 runs to 16 residues. V lost 2 bases to trimming and J lost 2 bases; unmatched junction nucleotides: 7. Germline V gene data show CDR1 as SGHVS and CDR2 as FQNEAQ. Method: immunoSEQ multiplex PCR; TCRdb's copy keeps in-frame clones and lacks some. The sample contains 180,000 or so clones, roughly 84% of which appear only once. The rearrangement links TRBV7-8 to TRBJ2-3; 7 bases fit TRBD2. The specimen was PBMCs or T cells enriched from blood (not recorded which). This sequence was found in a woman aged 55-69 years who had recovered from COVID-19. The CDR3 coding sequence is TGTGCCAGCAGCTTACTCGGGGCGGGGGACACAGATACGCAGTATTTT. Amino acid sequence: CASSLLGAGDTDTQYF.